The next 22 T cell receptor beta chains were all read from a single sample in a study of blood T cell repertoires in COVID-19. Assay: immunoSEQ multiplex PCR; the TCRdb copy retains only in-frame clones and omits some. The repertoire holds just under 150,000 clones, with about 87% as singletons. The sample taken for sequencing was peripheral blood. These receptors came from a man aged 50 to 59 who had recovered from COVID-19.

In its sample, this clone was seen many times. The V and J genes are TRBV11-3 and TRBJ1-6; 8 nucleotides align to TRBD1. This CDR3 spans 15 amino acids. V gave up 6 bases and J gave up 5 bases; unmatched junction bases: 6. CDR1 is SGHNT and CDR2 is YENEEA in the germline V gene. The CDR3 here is CASSLRQGNNSPLHF. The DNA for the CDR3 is TGTGCCAGCAGTCTTCGACAGGGGAATAATTCACCCCTCCACTTT.

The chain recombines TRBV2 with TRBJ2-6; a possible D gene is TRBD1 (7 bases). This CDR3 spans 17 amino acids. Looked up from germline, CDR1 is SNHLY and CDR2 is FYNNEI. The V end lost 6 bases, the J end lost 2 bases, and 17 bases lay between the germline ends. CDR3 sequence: CASREGQFRTGANVLTF. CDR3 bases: TGTGCCAGCAGGGAGGGACAGTTCAGGACTGGGGCCAACGTCCTGACTTTC.

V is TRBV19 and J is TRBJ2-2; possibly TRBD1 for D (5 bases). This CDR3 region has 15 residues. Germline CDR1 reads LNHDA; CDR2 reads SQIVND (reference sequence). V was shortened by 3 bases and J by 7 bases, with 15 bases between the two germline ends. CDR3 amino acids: CASSIIGALVGELFF. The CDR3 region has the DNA TGTGCCAGTAGTATCATTGGGGCGCTGGTCGGGGAGCTGTTTTTT.

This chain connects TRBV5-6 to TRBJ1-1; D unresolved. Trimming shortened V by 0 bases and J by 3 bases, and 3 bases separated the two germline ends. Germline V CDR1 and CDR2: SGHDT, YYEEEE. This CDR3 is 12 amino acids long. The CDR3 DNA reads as TGTGCCAGCAGCTTGGCCGACACTGAAGCTTTCTTT. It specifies CASSLADTEAFF.

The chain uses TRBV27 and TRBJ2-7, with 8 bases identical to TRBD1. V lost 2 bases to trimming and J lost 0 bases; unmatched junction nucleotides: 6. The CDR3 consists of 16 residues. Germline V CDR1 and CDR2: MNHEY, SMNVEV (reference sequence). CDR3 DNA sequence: TGTGCCAGCAGTTTAGACCGGGACAGGAGCTCCTACGAGCAGTACTTC. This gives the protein CASSLDRDRSSYEQYF.

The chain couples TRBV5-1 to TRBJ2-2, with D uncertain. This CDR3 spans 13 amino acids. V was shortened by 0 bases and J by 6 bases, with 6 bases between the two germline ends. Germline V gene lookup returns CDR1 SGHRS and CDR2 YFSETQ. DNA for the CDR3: TGCGCCAGCAGCTTGGGAGAGTCCGGGGAGCTGTTTTTT. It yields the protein CASSLGESGELFF. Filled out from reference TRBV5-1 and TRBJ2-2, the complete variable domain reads KAGVTQTPRYLIKTRGQQVTLSCSPISGHRSVSWYQQTPGQGLQFLFEYFSETQRNKGNFPGRFSGRQFSNSRSEMNVSTLELGDSALYLCASSLGESGELFFGEGSRLTVL.

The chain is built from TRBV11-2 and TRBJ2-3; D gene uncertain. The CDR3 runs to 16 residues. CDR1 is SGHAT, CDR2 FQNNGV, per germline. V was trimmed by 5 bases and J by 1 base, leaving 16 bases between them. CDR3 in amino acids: CASSMTAITRTDTQYF. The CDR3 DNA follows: TGTGCCAGCAGCATGACTGCCATAACTCGCACAGATACGCAGTATTTT.

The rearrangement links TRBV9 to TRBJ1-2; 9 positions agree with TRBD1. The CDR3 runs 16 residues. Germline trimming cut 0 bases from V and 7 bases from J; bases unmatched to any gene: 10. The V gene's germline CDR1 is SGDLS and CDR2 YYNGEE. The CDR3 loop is CASSVGGNRGLSGYTF. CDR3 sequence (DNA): TGTGCCAGCAGCGTAGGCGGGAACAGGGGGCTGAGTGGCTACACCTTC.

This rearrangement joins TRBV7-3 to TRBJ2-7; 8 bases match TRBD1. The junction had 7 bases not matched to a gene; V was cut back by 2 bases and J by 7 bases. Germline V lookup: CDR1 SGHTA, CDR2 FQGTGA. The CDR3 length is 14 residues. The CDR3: CASSLHQGAREQYF. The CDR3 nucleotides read TGTGCCAGCAGCTTACACCAGGGGGCGAGGGAGCAGTACTTC. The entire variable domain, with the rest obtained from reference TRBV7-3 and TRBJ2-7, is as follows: GAGVSQTPSNKVTEKGKYVELRCDPISGHTALYWYRQSLGQGPEFLIYFQGTGAADDSGLPNDRFFAVRPEGSVSTLKIQRTERGDSAVYLCASSLHQGAREQYFGPGTRLTVT.

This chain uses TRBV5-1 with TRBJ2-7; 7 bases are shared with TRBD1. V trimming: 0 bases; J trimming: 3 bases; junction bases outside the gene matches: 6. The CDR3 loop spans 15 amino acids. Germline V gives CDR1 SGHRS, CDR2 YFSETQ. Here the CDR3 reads CASSLDPRQGYEQYF. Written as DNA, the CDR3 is TGCGCCAGCAGCTTGGATCCCCGACAGGGCTACGAGCAGTACTTC.

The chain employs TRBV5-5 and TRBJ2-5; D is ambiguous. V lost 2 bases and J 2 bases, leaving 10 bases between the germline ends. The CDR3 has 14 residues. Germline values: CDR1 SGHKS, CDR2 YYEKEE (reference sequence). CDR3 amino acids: CASSLSPQQETQYF. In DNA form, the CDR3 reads TGTGCCAGCAGCTTATCCCCCCAGCAAGAGACCCAGTACTTC.

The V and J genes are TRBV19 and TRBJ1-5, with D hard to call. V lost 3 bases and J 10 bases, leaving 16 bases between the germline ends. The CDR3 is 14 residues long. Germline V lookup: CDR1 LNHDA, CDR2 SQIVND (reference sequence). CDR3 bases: TGTGCCAGTAGTATCTTATTGGACTTGGCACCCCAGCATTTT. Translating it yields CASSILLDLAPQHF.

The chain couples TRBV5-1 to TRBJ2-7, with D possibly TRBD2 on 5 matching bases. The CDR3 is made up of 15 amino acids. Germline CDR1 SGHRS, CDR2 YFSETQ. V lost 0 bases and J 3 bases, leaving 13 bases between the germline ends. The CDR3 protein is CASSLGTSTYYEQYF. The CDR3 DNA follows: TGCGCCAGCAGCTTGGGGACTTCAACATACTACGAGCAGTACTTC.

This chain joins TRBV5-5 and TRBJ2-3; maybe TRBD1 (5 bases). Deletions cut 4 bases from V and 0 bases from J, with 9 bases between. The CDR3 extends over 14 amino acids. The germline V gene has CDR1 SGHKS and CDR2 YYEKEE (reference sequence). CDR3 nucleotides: TGTGCCAGCAGCAAGACAGCTAGCACAGATACGCAGTATTTT. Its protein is CASSKTASTDTQYF.

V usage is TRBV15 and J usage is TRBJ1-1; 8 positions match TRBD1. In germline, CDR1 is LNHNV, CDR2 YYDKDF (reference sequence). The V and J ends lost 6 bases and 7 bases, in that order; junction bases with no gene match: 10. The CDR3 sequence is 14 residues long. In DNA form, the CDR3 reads TGTGCCACCAGTCCTTGGACAGGGTTGGGTGAAGCTTTCTTT. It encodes CATSPWTGLGEAFF.

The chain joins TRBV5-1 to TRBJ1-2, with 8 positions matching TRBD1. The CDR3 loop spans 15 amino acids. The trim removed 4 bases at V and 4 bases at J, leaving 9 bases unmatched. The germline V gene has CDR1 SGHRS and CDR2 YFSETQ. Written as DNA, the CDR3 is TGCGCCAGCAGCCCCGGACAGGGCGGGGGCTATGGCTACACCTTC. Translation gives CASSPGQGGGYGYTF.

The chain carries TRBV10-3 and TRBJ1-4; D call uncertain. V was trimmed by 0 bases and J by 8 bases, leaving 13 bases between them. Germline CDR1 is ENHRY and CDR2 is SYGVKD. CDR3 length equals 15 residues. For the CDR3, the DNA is TGTGCCATCAGTGAGTCCGTAGAGGCTGGCGAAAAACTGTTTTTT. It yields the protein CAISESVEAGEKLFF.

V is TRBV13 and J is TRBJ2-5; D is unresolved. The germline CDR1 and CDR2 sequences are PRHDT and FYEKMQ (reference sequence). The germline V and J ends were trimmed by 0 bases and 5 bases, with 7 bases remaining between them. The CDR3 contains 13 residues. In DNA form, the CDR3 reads TGTGCCAGCAGCTTAGGCGGCAGGGAGACCCAGTACTTC. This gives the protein CASSLGGRETQYF.

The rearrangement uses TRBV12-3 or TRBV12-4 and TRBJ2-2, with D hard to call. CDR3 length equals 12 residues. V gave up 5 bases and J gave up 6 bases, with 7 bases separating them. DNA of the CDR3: TGTGCCAGCAGTCGGGTTGCCGGGGAGCTGTTTTTT. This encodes CASSRVAGELFF.

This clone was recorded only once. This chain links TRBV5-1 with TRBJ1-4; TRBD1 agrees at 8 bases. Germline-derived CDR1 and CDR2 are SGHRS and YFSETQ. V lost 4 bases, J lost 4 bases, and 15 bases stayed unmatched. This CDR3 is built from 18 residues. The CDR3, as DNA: TGCGCCAGCAGCCCACGGTCTGGGACAGGATTGGGTAATGAAAAACTGTTTTTT. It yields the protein CASSPRSGTGLGNEKLFF.

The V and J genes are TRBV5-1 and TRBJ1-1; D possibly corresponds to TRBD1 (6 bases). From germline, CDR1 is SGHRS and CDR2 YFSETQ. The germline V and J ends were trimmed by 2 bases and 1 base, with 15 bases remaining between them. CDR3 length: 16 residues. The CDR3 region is CASSFSMGAENTEAFF. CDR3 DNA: TGCGCCAGCAGCTTCTCGATGGGGGCGGAGAACACTGAAGCTTTCTTT.

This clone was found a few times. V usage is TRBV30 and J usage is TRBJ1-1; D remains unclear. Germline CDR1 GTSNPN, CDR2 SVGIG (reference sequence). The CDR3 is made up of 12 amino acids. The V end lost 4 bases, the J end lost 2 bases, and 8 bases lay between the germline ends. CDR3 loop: CAWTGDNTEAFF. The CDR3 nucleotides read TGTGCCTGGACAGGCGACAACACTGAAGCTTTCTTT.